This section outlines one TCR beta chain sequence together with its context. The antigen is not known. The data are from a study of monozygotic twins with inflammatory bowel disease. Points from the study as a whole: Among the T cells, different subtypes could not be distinguished. IBD patients showed reduced TCRbeta diversity (inverse Simpson) versus healthy co-twins.

Germline V CDR1 and CDR2: KGHSY, FQNENV. The CDR3 runs to 15 residues. A total RNA quantity of 3500 ng went into each TCR library. The template switching step added UMIs that contained a 6-nucleotide sample barcode. TCRdb reanalyzed the 5' RACE reads, giving one entry per CDR3 protein sequence and no DNA. In total, the table holds around 380,000 distinct CDR3 sequences. The sample consisted of blood. This sequence was found in a human donor with ulcerative colitis or Crohn's disease, or a healthy co-twin of an affected twin (not recorded which). This chain joins TRBV16 and TRBJ1-5. This CDR3 is CASSQYGGFGQPQHF.